This TCR beta chain is drawn from a study of T-cell reconstitution after alpha-beta-depleted transplantation in children. This sample's TCRbeta library carried unique molecular identifier barcodes. MiXCR, applied by TCRdb to the PCR reads, yields one record per CDR3 protein. The table shows about 600,000 distinct CDR3 sequences, with more than 9% occurring only once. V gave up 4 bases and J gave up 5 bases; unmatched junction bases: 7. The CDR3 covers 15 residues. The germline V gene encodes CDR1 SGHRS and CDR2 YFSETQ. This clonotype was counted many times. The sequences come from PBMCs from the stem cell graft donor, collected from the stem cell graft. The TCR comes from a human donor who donated a stem cell graft to a child with acute myeloid leukemia. J is TRBJ2-1 and V is TRBV5-1; 9 bases agree with TRBD2. CDR3 sequence (DNA): TGCGCCAGCAGCGCAACTAGCGGGTGGAACAATGAGCAGTTCTTC. It yields the protein CASSATSGWNNEQFF.